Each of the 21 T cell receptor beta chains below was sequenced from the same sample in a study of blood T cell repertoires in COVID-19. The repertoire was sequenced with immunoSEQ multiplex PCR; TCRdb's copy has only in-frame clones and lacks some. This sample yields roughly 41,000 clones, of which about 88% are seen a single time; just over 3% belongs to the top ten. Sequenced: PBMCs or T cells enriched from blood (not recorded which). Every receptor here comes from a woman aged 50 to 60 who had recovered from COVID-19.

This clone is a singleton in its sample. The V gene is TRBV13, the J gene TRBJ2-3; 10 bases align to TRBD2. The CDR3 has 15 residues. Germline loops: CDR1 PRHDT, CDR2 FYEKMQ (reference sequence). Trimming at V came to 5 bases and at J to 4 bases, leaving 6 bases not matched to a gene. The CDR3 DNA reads TGTGCCAGCAGCCCAGCGGGGGGGCAACCAGATACGCAGTATTTT. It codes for CASSPAGGQPDTQYF.

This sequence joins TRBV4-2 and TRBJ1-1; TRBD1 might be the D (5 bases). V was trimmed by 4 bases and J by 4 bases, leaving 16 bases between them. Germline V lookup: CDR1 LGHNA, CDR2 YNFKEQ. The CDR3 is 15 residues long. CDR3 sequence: CASSRPSGGVTEAFF. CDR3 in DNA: TGTGCCAGCAGCCGGCCATCAGGAGGGGTCACTGAAGCTTTCTTT.

The CDR3 DNA reads as TGTGCCAGCAGCCTCGATGTCACAGGGCCGTTGAGTAATGAGCAGTTCTTC. It translates to CASSLDVTGPLSNEQFF. This chain uses TRBV5-4 with TRBJ2-1, with D possibly matching TRBD1 (6 bases). The V end was cut by 4 bases, the J end by 7 bases, with 24 bases between. CDR3 length: 17 amino acids. CDR1 is SGHNT and CDR2 is YYREEE in the germline V gene (reference sequence). Based on the CDR3 plus reference TRBV5-4 and TRBJ2-1, the full variable domain is ETGVTQSPTHLIKTRGQQVTLRCSSQSGHNTVSWYQQALGQGPQFIFQYYREEENGRGNFPPRFSGLQFPNYSSELNVNALELDDSALYLCASSLDVTGPLSNEQFFGPGTRLTVL.

CDR3 nucleotides: TGTGCCAGCTCACGGGCAGGCGCCTACGAGCAGTACTTC. Amino acid sequence: CASSRAGAYEQYF. The gene calls are TRBV18 and TRBJ2-7, with D hard to call. CDR3 length: 13 residues. The V gene lost 4 bases and the J gene lost 2 bases, with 9 bases spanning the gap. Per the germline V gene, CDR1 is KGHSH and CDR2 is LQKENI.

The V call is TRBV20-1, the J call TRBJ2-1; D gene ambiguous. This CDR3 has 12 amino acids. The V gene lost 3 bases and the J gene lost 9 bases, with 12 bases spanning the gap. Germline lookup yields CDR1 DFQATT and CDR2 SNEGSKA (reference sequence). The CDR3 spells CSASMVGAEQFF. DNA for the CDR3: TGCAGTGCTAGTATGGTGGGCGCTGAGCAGTTCTTC.

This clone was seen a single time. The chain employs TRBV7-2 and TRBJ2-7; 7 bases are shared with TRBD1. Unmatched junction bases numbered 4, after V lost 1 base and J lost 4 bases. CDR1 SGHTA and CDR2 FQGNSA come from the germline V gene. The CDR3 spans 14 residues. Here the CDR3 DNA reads TGTGCCAGCAGCTTAGGACAGGGACGGTACGAGCAGTACTTC. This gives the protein CASSLGQGRYEQYF.

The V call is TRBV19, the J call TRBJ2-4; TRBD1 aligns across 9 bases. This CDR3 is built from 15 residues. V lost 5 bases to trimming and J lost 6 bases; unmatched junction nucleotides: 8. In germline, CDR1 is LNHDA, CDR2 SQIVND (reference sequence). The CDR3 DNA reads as TGTGCCAGTAGTCGCACACAGGGGGCAACAAACATTCAGTACTTC. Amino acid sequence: CASSRTQGATNIQYF.

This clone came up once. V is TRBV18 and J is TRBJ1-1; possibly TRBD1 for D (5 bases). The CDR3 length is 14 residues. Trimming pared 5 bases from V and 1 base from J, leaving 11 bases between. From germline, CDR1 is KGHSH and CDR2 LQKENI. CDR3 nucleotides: TGTGCCAGCTCAGCAAATACAGGGAACACTGAAGCTTTCTTT. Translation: CASSANTGNTEAFF.

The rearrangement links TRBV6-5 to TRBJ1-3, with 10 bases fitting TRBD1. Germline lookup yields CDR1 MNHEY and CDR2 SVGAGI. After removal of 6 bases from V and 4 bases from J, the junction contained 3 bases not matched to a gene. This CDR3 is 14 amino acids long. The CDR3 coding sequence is TGTGCCAGCAGGGGGACAGGGGCAGGAAACACCATATATTTT. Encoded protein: CASRGTGAGNTIYF.

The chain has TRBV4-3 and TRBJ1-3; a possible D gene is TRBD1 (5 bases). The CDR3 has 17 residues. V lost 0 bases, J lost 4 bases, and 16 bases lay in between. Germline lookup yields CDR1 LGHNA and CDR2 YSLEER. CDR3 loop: CASSQDERGRSGNTIYF. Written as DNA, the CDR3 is TGCGCCAGCAGCCAAGACGAGCGGGGACGTTCCGGAAACACCATATATTTT.

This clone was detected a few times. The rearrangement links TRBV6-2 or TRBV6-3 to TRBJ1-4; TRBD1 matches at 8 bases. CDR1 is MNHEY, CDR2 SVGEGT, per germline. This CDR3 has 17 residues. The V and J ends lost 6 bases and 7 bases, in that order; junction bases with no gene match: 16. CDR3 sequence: CASSPGQGRPLGEKLFF. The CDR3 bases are TGTGCCAGCAGCCCCGGACAGGGACGGCCTTTAGGTGAAAAACTGTTTTTT.

Written as DNA, the CDR3 is TGTGCCAGCTCACCAAGGACTGGACAAGAGACCCAGTACTTC. Translation: CASSPRTGQETQYF. The chain links TRBV18 to TRBJ2-5; D is perhaps TRBD2 (5 bases). V was trimmed by 2 bases and J by 2 bases, leaving 9 bases between them. Germline V gene data show CDR1 as KGHSH and CDR2 as LQKENI. This CDR3 is 14 amino acids long.

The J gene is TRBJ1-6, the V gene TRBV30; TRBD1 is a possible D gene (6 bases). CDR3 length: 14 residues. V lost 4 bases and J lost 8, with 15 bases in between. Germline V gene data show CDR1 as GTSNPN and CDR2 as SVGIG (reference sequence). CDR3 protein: CAWMAGTYDSPLHF. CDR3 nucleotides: TGTGCCTGGATGGCCGGGACATATGATTCACCCCTCCACTTT.

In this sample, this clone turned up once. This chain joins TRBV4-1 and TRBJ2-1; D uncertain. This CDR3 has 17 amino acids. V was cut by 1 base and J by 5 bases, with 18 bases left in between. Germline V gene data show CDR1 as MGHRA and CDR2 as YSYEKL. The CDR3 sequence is CASSQGVLRAVDNEQFF. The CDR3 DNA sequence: TGCGCCAGCAGCCAAGGAGTTCTGAGAGCTGTAGACAATGAGCAGTTCTTC.

This chain's CDR3 is CASSLQGTGENEAFF. CDR3 nucleotides: TGTGCCAGCAGCTTACAAGGGACAGGCGAGAACGAAGCTTTCTTT. This chain connects TRBV7-8 to TRBJ1-1, with 8 bases that match TRBD1. Germline CDR1 is SGHVS and CDR2 is FQNEAQ. The V gene end was trimmed by 2 bases and the J gene end by 8 bases; junction bases not matched to a gene: 10. This CDR3 region has 15 residues.

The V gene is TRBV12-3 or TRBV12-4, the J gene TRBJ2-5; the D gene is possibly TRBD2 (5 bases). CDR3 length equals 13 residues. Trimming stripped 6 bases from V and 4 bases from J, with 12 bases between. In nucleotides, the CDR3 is TGTGCCAGCAGCCGAACTAGTGCAGAGACCCAGTACTTC. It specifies CASSRTSAETQYF.

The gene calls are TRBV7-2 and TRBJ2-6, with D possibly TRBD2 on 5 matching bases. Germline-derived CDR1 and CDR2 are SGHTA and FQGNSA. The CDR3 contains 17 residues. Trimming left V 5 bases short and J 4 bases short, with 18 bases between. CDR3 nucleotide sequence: TGTGCCAGCAGCCCGGGGATTGGGTATAGGGGGGCCAACGTCCTGACTTTC. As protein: CASSPGIGYRGANVLTF. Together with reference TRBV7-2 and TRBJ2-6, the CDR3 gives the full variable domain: GAGVSQSPSNKVTEKGKDVELRCDPISGHTALYWYRQSLGQGLEFLIYFQGNSAPDKSGLPSDRFSAERTGGSVSTLTIQRTQQEDSAVYLCASSPGIGYRGANVLTFGAGSRLTVL.

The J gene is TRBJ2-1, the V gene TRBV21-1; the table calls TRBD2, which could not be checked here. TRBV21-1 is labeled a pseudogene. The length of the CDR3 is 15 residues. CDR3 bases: TGTGCCAGCCTACTCGGGGGATTCTCCTACAATGAGCAGTTCTTC. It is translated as CASLLGGFSYNEQFF.

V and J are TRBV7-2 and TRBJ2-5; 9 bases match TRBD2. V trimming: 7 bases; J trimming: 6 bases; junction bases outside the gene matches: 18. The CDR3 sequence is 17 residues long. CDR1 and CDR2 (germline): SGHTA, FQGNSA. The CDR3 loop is CASTPSEGTRGGKTQYF. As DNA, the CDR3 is TGTGCCAGCACCCCCAGTGAGGGGACGCGGGGGGGTAAGACCCAGTACTTC. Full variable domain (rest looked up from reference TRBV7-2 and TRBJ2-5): GAGVSQSPSNKVTEKGKDVELRCDPISGHTALYWYRQSLGQGLEFLIYFQGNSAPDKSGLPSDRFSAERTGGSVSTLTIQRTQQEDSAVYLCASTPSEGTRGGKTQYFGPGTRLLVL.

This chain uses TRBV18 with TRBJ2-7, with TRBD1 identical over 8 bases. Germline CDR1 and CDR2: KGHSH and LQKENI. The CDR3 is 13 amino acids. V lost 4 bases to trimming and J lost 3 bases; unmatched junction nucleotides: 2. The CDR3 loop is CASSLDRGYEQYF. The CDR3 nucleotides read TGTGCCAGCTCACTTGACAGGGGCTACGAGCAGTACTTC. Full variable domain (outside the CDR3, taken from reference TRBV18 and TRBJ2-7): NAGVMQNPRHLVRRRGQEARLRCSPMKGHSHVYWYRQLPEEGLKFMVYLQKENIIDESGMPKERFSAEFPKEGPSILRIQQVVRGDSAAYFCASSLDRGYEQYFGPGTRLTVT.

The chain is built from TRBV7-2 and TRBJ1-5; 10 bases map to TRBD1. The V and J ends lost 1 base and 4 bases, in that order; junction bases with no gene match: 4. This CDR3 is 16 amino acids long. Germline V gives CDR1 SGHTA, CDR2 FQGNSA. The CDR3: CASSLVQGQGNQPQHF. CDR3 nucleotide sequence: TGTGCCAGCAGCTTAGTACAGGGACAGGGGAATCAGCCCCAGCATTTT.